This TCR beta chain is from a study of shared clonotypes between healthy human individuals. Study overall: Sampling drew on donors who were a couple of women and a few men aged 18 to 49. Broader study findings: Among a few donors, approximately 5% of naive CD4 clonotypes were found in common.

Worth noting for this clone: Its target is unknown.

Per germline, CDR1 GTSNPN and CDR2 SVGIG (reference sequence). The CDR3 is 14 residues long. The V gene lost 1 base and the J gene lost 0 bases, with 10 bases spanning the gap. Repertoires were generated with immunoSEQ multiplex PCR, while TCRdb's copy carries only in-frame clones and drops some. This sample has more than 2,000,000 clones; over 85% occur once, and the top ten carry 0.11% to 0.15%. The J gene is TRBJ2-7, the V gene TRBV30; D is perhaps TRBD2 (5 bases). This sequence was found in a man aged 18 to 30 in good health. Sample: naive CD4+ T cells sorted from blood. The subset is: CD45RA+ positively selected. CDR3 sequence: CAWSGPGFSYEQYF. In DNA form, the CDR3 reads TGTGCCTGGAGTGGCCCGGGATTCTCCTACGAGCAGTACTTC.